Listed here are 8 T cell receptor beta chains from one sample, sequenced in a study of neurological immune-mediated disorders (dated by TCRdb to between 2017 and 2020). Library generation was performed with 5' RACE. Sequencer: Illumina HiSeq 2500. TCRdb itself trimmed the public reads at Q25 with fastp, ran MiXCR and retained productive beta chains. Every entry covers one CDR3 protein and lists the most common genes and DNA from its rows. This sample comprises some 60,000 distinct CDR3 sequences, 3.5% to 4.5% of them detected only once. Together, the top ten hold less than 2.5% of the sample. The source material was PBMCs. The source is a woman aged 50 to 60 with multiple sclerosis.

In this sample, this clonotype turned up many times. The rearrangement links TRBV11-3 to TRBJ1-3, with TRBD1 as a possible D gene (6 bases). This CDR3 is 17 amino acids long. Trimming cost V 1 base and J 0 bases, with 13 bases left between them. Germline-derived CDR1 and CDR2 are SGHNT and YENEEA. The CDR3 sequence is CASSLALLQGSGNTIYF. CDR3 nucleotides: TGTGCCAGCAGCTTAGCCCTCCTACAGGGCTCTGGAAACACCATATATTTT.

There are many counts of this clonotype. The V call is TRBV7-2, the J call TRBJ2-5; D gene uncertain. The V gene lost 1 base and the J gene lost 5 bases, with 20 bases spanning the gap. Looked up from germline, CDR1 is SGHTA and CDR2 is FQGNSA. The CDR3 extends over 17 amino acids. The CDR3 coding sequence is TGTGCCAGCAGCTTAGGCTCCCTGGCCTCTCGGCGCGAGACCCAGTACTTC. Protein: CASSLGSLASRRETQYF.

This clonotype was counted at least ten times. The chain combines TRBV4-1 with TRBJ2-7; 9 nucleotides match TRBD1. V shed 2 bases and J 4 bases; nucleotides not matched to a gene: 3. Germline CDR1 and CDR2: MGHRA and YSYEKL. The CDR3 is 14 residues long. CDR3 in amino acids: CASSQPGQGYEQYF. Here the CDR3 DNA reads TGCGCCAGCAGCCAACCGGGACAGGGTTACGAGCAGTACTTC.

This clonotype was observed a handful of times. CDR3 region: CASSLGGGERRAFF. Here the CDR3 DNA reads TGTGCCAGCAGTTTAGGTGGGGGGGAGCGGAGGGCTTTCTTT. This chain uses TRBV12-3 or TRBV12-4 with TRBJ1-1; a weak D match, TRBD1 (5 bases). This CDR3 has 14 residues. V lost 1 base to trimming and J lost 11 bases, with 17 bases between them.

There are many counts of this clonotype. The chain combines TRBV20-1 with TRBJ2-5; D might be TRBD2 (5 bases). The CDR3 runs 12 residues. Germline-derived CDR1 and CDR2 are DFQATT and SNEGSKA (reference sequence). With 3 bases removed from V and 7 bases from J, the gap between germline ends came to 12 bases. The DNA of the CDR3 is TGCAGTGCTAGGGTACTAGTCGGGACCCAGTACTTC. Protein: CSARVLVGTQYF.

The table lists this clonotype with many counts. This chain joins TRBV6-5 and TRBJ2-1, with TRBD2 as a possible D gene (6 bases). The CDR3 contains 14 residues. The germline V gene has CDR1 MNHEY and CDR2 SVGAGI. V was clipped by 6 bases and J by 9 bases, with 18 bases between them. The CDR3 nucleotides read TGTGCCAGCAGGGCGACTAGTGCTCCCGCTGAGCAGTTCTTC. Translating gives CASRATSAPAEQFF.

V and J are TRBV20-1 and TRBJ2-7; 9 positions agree with TRBD2. The CDR3 contains 17 residues. The junction had 14 bases not matched to a gene; V was cut back by 0 bases and J by 5 bases. Germline lookup yields CDR1 DFQATT and CDR2 SNEGSKA (reference sequence). The CDR3 nucleotides read TGCAGTGCTAGAGATCTTGGTGGCGGGAGGGCCGGGGACGAGCAGTACTTC. It translates to CSARDLGGGRAGDEQYF.

In its sample, this clonotype was seen many times. This chain links TRBV9 with TRBJ1-6, with 9 bases that match TRBD1. This CDR3 contains 16 residues. The germline V gene encodes CDR1 SGDLS and CDR2 YYNGEE. With V trimmed by 3 bases and J by 5 bases, 6 bases remained unmatched. Here the CDR3 reads CASSASGTGHNSPLHF. The CDR3 DNA follows: TGTGCCAGCAGCGCTTCCGGGACAGGGCATAATTCACCCCTCCACTTT.